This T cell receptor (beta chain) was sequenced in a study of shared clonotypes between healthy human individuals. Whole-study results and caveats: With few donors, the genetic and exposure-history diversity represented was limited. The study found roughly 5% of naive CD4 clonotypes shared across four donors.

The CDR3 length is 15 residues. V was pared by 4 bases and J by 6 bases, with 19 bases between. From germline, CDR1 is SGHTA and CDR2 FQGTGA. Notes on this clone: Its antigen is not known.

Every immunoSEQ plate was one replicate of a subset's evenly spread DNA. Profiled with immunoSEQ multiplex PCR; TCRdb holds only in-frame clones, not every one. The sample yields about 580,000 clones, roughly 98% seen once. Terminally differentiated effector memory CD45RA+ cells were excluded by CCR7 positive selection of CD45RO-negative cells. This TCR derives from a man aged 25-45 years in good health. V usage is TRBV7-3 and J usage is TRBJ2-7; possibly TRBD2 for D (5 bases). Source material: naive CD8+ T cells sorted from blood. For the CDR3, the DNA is TGTGCCAGCAGCTCCACAGTGGACGGGGTAGCCGAGCAGTACTTC. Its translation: CASSSTVDGVAEQYF.